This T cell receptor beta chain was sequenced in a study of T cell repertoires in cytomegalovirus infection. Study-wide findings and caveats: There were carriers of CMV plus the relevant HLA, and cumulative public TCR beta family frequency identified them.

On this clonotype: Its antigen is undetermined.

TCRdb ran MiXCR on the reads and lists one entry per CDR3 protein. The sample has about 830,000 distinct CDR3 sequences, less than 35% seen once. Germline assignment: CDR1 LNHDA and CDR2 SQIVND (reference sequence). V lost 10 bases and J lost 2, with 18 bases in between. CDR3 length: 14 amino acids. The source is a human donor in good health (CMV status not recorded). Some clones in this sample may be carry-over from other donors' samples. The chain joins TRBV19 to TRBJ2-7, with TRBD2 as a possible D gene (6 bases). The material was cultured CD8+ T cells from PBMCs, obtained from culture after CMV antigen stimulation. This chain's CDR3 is CATAEGVAPYEQYF. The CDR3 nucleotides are TGTGCCACCGCGGAGGGCGTCGCGCCCTACGAGCAGTACTTC.